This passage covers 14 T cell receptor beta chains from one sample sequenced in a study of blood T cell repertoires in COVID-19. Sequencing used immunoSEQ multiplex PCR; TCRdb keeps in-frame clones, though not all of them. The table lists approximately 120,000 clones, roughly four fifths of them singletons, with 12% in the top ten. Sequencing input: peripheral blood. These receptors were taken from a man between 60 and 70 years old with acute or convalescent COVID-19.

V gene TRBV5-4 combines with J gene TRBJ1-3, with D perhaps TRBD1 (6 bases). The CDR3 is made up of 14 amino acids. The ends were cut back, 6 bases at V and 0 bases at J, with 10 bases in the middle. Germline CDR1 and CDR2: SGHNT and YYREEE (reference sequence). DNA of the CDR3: TGTGCCAGCACCGACAGGCTCTCTGGAAACACCATATATTTT. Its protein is CASTDRLSGNTIYF.

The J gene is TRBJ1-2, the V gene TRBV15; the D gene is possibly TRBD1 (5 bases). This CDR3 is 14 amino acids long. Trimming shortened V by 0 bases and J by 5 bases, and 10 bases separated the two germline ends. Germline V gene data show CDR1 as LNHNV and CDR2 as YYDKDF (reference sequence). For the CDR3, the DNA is TGTGCCACCAGCAGAGACAGGGTTGGATATGGCTACACCTTC. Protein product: CATSRDRVGYGYTF.

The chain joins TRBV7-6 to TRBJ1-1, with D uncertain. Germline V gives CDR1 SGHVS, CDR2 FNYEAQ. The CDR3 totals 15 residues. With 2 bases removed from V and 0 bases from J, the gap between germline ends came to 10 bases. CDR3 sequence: CASSLLTEMNTEAFF. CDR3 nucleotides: TGTGCCAGCAGCTTATTAACGGAGATGAACACTGAAGCTTTCTTT.

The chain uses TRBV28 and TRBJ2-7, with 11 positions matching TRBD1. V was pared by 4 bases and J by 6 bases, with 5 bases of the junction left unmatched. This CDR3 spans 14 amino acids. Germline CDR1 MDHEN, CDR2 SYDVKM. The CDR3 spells CASSSTGTGGEQYF. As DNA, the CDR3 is TGTGCCAGCAGTTCCACCGGGACAGGGGGCGAGCAGTACTTC.

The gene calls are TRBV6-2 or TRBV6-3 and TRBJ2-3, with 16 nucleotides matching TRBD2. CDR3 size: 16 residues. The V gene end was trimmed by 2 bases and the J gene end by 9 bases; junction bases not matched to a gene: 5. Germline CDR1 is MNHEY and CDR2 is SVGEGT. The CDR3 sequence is CASSYGTSGRGPTQYF. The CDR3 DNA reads TGTGCCAGCAGTTACGGGACTAGCGGGAGGGGGCCGACGCAGTATTTT.

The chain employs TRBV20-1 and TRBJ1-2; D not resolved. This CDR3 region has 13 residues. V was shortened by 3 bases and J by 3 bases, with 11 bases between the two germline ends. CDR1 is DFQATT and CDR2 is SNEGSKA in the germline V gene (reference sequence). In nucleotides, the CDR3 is TGCAGTGCTAGTCAGGATGCTGACTATGGCTACACCTTC. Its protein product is CSASQDADYGYTF.

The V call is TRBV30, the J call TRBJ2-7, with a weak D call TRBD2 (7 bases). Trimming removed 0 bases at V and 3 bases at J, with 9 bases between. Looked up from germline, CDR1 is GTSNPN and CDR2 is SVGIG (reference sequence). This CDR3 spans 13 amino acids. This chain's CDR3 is CAWSVGGGYEQYF. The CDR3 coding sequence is TGTGCCTGGAGTGTAGGGGGGGGCTACGAGCAGTACTTC.

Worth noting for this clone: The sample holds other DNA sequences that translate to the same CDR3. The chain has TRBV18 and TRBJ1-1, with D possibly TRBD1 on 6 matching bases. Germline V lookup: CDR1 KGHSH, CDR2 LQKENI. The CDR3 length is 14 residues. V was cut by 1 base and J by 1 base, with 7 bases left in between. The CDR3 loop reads CASSPQTGNTEAFF. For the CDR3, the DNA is TGTGCCAGCTCACCACAGACAGGGAACACTGAAGCTTTCTTT.

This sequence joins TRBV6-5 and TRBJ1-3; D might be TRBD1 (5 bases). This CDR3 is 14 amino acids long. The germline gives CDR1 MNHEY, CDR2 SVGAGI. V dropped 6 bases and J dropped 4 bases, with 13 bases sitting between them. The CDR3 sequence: CASSVDSVGNTIYF. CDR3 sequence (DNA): TGTGCCAGCAGCGTCGACAGTGTAGGAAACACCATATATTTT.

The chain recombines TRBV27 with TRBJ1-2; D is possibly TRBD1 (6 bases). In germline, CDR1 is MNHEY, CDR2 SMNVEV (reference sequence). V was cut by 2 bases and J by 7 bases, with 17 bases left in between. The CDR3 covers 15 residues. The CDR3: CASSLGGGGTTGYTF. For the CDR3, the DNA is TGTGCCAGCAGTTTAGGGGGGGGCGGAACAACTGGCTACACCTTC.

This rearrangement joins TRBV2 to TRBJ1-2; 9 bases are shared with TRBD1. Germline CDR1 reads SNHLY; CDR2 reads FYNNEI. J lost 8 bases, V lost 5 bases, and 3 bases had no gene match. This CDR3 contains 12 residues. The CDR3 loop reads CASSRQGGGYTF. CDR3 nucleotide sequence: TGTGCCAGCAGTCGACAGGGGGGAGGCTACACCTTC.

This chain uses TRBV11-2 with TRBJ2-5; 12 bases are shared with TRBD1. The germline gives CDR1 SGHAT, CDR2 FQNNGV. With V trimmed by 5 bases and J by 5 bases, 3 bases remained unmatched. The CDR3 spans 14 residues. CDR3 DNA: TGTGCCAGCAGCATAGGGACAGGGGGCGAGACCCAGTACTTC. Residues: CASSIGTGGETQYF. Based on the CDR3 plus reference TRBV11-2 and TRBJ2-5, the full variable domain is EAGVAQSPRYKIIEKRQSVAFWCNPISGHATLYWYQQILGQGPKLLIQFQNNGVVDDSQLPKDRFSAERLKGVDSTLKIQPAKLEDSAVYLCASSIGTGGETQYFGPGTRLLVL.

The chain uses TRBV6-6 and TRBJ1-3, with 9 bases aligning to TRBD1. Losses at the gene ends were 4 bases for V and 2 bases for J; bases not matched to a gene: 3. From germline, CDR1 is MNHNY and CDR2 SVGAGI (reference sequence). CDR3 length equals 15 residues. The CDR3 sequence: CASSFRDRAGNTIYF. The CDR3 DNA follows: TGTGCCAGCAGTTTCCGGGACAGGGCTGGAAACACCATATATTTT.

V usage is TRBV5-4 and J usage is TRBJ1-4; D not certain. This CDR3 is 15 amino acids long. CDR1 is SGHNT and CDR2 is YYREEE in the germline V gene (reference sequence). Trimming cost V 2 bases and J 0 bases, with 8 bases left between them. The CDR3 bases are TGTGCCAGCAGCTTTTCGAGGGCAACTAATGAAAAACTGTTTTTT. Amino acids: CASSFSRATNEKLFF.